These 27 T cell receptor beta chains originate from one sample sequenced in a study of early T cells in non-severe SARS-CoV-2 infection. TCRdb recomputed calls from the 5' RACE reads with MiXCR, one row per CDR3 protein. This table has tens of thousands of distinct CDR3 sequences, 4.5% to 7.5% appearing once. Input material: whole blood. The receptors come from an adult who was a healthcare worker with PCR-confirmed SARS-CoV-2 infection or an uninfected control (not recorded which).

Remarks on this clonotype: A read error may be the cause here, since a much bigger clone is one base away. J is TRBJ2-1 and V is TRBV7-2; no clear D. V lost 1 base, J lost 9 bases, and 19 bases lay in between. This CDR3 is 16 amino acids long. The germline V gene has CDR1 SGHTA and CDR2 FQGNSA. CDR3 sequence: CASSLGWGNTASEQFF. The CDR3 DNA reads TGTGCCAGCAGCTTAGGATGGGGTAATACCGCAAGTGAGCAGTTCTTC.

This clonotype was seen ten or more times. The CDR3 bases are TGTGCCAGCAGCCCGGACAGGTCCTACGAGCAGTACTTC. Its translation is CASSPDRSYEQYF. This chain links TRBV14 with TRBJ2-7; 7 nucleotides match TRBD1. Germline V gene data show CDR1 as SGHDN and CDR2 as FVKESK. The CDR3 extends over 13 amino acids. Unmatched junction bases numbered 1, after V lost 4 bases and J lost 1 base.

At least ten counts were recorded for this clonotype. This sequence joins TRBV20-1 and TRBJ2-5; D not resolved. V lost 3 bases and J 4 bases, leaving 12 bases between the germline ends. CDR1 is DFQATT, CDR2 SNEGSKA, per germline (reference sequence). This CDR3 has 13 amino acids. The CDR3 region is CSASWATRETQYF. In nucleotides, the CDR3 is TGCAGTGCTAGCTGGGCGACCAGAGAGACCCAGTACTTC.

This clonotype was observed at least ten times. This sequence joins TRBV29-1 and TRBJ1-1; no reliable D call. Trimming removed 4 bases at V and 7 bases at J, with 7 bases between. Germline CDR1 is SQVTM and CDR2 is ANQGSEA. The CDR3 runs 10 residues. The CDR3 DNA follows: TGCAGCGTTGGGAGGGTTGAAGCTTTCTTT. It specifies CSVGRVEAFF.

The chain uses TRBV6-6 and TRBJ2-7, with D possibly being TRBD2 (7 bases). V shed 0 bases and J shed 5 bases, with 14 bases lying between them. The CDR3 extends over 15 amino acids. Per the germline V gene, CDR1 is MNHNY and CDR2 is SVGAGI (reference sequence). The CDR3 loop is CASSYSGGRSNEQYF. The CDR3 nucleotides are TGTGCCAGCAGTTACTCGGGGGGGCGTAGCAACGAGCAGTACTTC.

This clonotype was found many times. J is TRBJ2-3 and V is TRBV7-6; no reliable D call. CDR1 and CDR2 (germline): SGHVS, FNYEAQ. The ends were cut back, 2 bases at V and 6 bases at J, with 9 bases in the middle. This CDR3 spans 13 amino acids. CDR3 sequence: CASSLKPTDTQYF. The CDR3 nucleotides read TGTGCCAGCAGCTTAAAACCCACCGATACGCAGTATTTT.

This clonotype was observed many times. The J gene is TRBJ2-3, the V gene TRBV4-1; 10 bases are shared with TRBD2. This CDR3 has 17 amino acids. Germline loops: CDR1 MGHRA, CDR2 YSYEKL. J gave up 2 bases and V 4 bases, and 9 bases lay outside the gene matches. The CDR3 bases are TGCGCCAGCAGCCGGACACTAGCGGGGATTATCACAGATACGCAGTATTTT. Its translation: CASSRTLAGIITDTQYF.

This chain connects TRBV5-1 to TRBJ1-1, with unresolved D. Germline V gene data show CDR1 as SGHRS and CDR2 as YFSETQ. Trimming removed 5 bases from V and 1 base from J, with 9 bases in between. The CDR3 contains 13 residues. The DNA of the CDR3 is TGCGCCAGCAGTAGGTTGGGGAACACTGAAGCTTTCTTT. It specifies CASSRLGNTEAFF.

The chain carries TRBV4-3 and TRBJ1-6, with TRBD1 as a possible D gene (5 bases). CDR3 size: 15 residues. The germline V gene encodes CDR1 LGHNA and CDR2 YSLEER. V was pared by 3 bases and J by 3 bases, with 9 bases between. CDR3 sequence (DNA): TGCGCCAGCAGCCAGGGCAGGGACTATAATTCACCCCTCCACTTT. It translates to CASSQGRDYNSPLHF.

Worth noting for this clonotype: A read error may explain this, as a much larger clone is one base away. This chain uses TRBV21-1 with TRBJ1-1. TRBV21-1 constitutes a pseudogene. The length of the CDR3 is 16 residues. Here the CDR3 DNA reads TGTGCCAGCAGCAACTTGGGGTTGAGGTTTGGCACTGAAGCTTTCTTT. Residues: CASSNLGLRFGTEAFF.

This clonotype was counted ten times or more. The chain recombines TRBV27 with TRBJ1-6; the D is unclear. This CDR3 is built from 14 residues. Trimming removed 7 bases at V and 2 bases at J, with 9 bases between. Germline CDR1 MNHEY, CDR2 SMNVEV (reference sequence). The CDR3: CASTPGAYNSPLHF. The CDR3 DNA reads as TGTGCCAGCACCCCTGGGGCCTATAATTCACCCCTCCACTTT.

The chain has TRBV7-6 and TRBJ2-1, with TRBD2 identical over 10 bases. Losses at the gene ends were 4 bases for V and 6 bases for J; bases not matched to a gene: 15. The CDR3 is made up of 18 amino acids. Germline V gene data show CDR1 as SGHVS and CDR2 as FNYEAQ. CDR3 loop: CASSSRGLATPLANEQFF. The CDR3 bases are TGTGCCAGCAGCTCACGGGGACTAGCGACTCCTTTGGCCAATGAGCAGTTCTTC.

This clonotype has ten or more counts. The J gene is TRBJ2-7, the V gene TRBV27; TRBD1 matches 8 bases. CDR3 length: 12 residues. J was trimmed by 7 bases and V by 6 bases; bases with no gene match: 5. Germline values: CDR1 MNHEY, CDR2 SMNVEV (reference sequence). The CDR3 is CASSRGPREQYF. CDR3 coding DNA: TGTGCCAGCAGCAGGGGGCCCAGGGAGCAGTACTTC.

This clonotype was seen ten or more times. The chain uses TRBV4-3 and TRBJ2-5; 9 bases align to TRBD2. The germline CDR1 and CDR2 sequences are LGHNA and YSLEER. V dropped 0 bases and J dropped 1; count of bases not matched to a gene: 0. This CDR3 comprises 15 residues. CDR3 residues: CASSQERGGQETQYF. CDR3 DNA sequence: TGCGCCAGCAGCCAAGAGCGGGGGGGCCAAGAGACCCAGTACTTC.

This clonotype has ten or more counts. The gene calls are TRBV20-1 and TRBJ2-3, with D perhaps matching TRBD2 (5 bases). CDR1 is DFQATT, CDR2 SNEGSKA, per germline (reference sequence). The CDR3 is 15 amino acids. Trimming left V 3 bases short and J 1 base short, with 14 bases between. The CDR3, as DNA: TGCAGTGCTAGGTCTTTTTCCGGGGGCACAGATACGCAGTATTTT. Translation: CSARSFSGGTDTQYF.

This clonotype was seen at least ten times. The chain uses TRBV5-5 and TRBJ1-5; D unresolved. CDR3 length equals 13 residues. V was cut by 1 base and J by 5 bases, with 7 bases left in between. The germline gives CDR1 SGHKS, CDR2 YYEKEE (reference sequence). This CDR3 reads CASSLIGDQPQHF. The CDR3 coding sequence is TGTGCCAGCAGCTTGATAGGCGATCAGCCCCAGCATTTT.

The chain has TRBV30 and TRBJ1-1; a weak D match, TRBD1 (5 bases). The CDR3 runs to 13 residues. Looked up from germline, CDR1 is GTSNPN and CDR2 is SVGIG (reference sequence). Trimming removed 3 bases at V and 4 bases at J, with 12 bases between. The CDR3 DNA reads TGTGCCTGGAGATCGTCCGGGGGCACTGAAGCTTTCTTT. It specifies CAWRSSGGTEAFF.

This chain's CDR3 is CASSARGSGGETQYF. The CDR3 DNA is TGCGCCAGCAGTGCGAGGGGCTCAGGAGGCGAGACGCAGTATTTT. The rearrangement links TRBV10-2 to TRBJ2-3; TRBD1 or TRBD2 may be the D gene (5 bases each). V dropped 4 bases and J dropped 9 bases, with 20 bases sitting between them. There are 15 residues in the CDR3. Germline V gives CDR1 WSHSY, CDR2 SAAADI.

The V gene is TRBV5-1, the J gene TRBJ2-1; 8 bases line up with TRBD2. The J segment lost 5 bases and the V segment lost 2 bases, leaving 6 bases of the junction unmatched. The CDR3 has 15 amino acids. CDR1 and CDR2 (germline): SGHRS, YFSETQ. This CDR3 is CASSFGGRRNNEQFF. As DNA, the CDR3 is TGCGCCAGCAGCTTTGGCGGGAGGCGAAACAATGAGCAGTTCTTC. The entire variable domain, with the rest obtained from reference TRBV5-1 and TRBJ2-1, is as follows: KAGVTQTPRYLIKTRGQQVTLSCSPISGHRSVSWYQQTPGQGLQFLFEYFSETQRNKGNFPGRFSGRQFSNSRSEMNVSTLELGDSALYLCASSFGGRRNNEQFFGPGTRLTVL.

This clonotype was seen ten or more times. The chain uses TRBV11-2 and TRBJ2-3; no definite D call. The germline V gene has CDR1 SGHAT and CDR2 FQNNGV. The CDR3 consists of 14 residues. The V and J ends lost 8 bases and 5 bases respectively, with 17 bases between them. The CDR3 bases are TGTGCCAGCTCAGTGAGTGCGAACAGAGATACGCAGTATTTT. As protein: CASSVSANRDTQYF.

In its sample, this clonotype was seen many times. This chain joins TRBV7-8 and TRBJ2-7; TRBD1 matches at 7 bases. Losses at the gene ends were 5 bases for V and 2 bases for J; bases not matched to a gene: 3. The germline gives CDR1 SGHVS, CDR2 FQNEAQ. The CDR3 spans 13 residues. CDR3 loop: CASSRGQAYEQYF. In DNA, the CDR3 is TGTGCCAGCAGCCGCGGACAGGCCTACGAGCAGTACTTC.

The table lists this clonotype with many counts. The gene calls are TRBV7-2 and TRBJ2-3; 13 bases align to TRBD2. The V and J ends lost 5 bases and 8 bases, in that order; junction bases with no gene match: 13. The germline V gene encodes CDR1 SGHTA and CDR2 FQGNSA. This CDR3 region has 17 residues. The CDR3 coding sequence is TGTGCCAGCAGCCTTCAACGCCGGACTAGCGGGGGCAGTACGCAGTATTTT. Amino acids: CASSLQRRTSGGSTQYF.

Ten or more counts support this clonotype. CDR3 DNA: TGTGCCAGCAGCTACCGCCCCGGGACTAGCGGGAGGGAGCAGTACTTC. It translates to CASSYRPGTSGREQYF. The chain links TRBV7-2 to TRBJ2-7; 15 nucleotides agree with TRBD2. Trimming removed 4 bases from V and 7 bases from J; junction bases left unmatched: 8. The CDR3 length is 16 residues. Germline V gives CDR1 SGHTA, CDR2 FQGNSA.

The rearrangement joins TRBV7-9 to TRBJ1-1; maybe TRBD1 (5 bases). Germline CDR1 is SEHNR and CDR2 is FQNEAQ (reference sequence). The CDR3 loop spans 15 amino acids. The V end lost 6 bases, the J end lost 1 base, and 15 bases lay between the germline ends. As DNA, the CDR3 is TGTGCCAGCAGTGCCTCGGGACTGCCGAACACTGAAGCTTTCTTT. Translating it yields CASSASGLPNTEAFF.

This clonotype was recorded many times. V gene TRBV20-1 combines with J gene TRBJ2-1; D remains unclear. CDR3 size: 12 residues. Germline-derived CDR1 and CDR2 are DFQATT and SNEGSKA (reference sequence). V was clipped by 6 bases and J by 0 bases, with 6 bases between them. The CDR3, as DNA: TGCAGTGCGGTGCGCTCCTACAATGAGCAGTTCTTC. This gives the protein CSAVRSYNEQFF.

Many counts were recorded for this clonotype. The CDR3 coding sequence is TGTGCCAGCAGCCAACGGATCCCTAGACAGAACACCGGGGAGCTGTTTTTT. Protein sequence: CASSQRIPRQNTGELFF. The V gene is TRBV3-1, the J gene TRBJ2-2; D call uncertain. V was clipped by 2 bases and J by 1 base, with 14 bases between them. The CDR3 extends over 17 amino acids. The germline gives CDR1 LGHDT, CDR2 YNNKEL (reference sequence).

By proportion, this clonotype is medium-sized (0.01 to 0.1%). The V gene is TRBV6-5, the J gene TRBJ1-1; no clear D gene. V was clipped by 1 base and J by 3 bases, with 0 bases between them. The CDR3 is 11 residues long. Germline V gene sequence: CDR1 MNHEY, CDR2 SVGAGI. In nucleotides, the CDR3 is TGTGCCAGCAGTTACTACACTGAAGCTTTCTTT. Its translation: CASSYYTEAFF.